In this sample, the clone carrying this TCR beta chain turned up many times. The sample originates from a study of regulatory T cells in long-lasting Graves disease. Time point reported: newly diagnosed GD, antithyroid drugs for less than 3 months. PBMCs were the source of the RNA used for TCR sequencing. The CDR3 contains 16 residues. Germline V gives CDR1 LGHDT, CDR2 YNNKEL (reference sequence). V was pared by 4 bases and J by 8 bases, with 7 bases of the junction left unmatched. CDR3-region Arm-PCR and iRepertoire HTBI primers produced the TCR beta libraries. From the multiplex PCR reads, TCRdb called clonotypes with MiXCR, one entry per CDR3 protein. There are 520,000 or so distinct CDR3 sequences in the sample; 12% occur only once, and 8.9% lies in the top ten. This sample also appeared in a second study, on T cells in Graves' hyperthyroidism and ophthalmopathy.

The chain is built from TRBV3-1 and TRBJ2-1, with TRBD2 matching over 14 bases. The sample consisted of peripheral blood mononuclear cells (PBMCs), taken at new diagnosis, from a patient treated with antithyroid drugs. The TCR sequence derives from a woman aged 25-40 years with Graves disease. Here the CDR3 DNA reads TGTGCCAGCAGCCTAAGAGGGACTAGCGGGAGCTATGAGCAGTTCTTC. Its translation is CASSLRGTSGSYEQFF.